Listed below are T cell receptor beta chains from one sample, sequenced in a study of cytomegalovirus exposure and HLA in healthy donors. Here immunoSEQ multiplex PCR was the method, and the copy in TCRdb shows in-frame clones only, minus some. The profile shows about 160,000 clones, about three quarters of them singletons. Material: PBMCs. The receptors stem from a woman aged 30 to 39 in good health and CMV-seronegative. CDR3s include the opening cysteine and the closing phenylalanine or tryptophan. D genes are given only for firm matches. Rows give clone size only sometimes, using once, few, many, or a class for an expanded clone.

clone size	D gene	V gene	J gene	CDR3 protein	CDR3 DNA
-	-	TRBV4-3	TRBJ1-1	CASSQDPRFNTEAFF	TGCGCCAGCAGCCAAGATCCACGGTTTAACACTGAAGCTTTCTTT
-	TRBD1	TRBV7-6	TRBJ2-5	CASSGRGQGIWGETQYF	TGTGCCAGCAGCGGTCGTGGACAGGGTATTTGGGGAGAGACCCAGTACTTC
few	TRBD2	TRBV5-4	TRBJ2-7	CASSSAGGYEQYF	TGTGCCAGCAGCTCCGCGGGGGGATACGAGCAGTACTTC
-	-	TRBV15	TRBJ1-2	CATSPDTNYGYTF	TGTGCCACCAGCCCGGACACCAACTATGGCTACACCTTC
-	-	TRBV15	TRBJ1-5	CATSISNQPQHF	TGTGCCACCAGCATATCCAATCAGCCCCAGCATTTT
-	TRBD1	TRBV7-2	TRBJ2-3	CASSFTGGDTQYF	TGTGCCAGCAGCTTCACAGGGGGAGATACGCAGTATTTT
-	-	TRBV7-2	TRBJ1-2	CASSLKGSNYGYTF	TGTGCCAGCAGCCTAAAGGGGTCTAACTATGGCTACACCTTC
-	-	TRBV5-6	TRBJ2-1	CASRQGLMSSYNEQFF	TGTGCCAGCAGACAAGGACTGATGAGCTCCTACAATGAGCAGTTCTTC
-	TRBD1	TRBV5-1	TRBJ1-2	CASSLDGQGEYGYTF	TGCGCCAGCAGCTTGGATGGACAGGGGGAATATGGCTACACCTTC
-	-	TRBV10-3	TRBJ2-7	CAISAWDNSYEQYF	TGTGCCATCAGTGCATGGGACAATTCCTACGAGCAGTACTTC
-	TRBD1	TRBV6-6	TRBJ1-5	CASGDRAGQPQHF	TGTGCCAGCGGGGACAGGGCGGGTCAGCCCCAGCATTTT
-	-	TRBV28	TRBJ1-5	CASSTYQPQHF	TGTGCCAGCAGCACATATCAGCCCCAGCATTTT
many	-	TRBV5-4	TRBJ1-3	CASSSSPGNTIYF	TGTGCCAGCAGCTCCAGTCCCGGAAACACCATATATTTT
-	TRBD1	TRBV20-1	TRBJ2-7	CSADRDRGQYF	TGCAGTGCAGACCGGGACAGGGGGCAGTACTTC
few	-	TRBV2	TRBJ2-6	CASSADISGANVLTF	TGTGCCAGCAGTGCTGACATCTCTGGGGCCAACGTCCTGACTTTC
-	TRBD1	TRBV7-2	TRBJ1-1	CASSPRDRGAEAFF	TGTGCCAGCAGCCCCCGAGACAGGGGGGCTGAAGCTTTCTTT
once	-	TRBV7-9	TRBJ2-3	CASSPHGDKRPSTDTQYF	TGTGCCAGCAGTCCCCACGGGGACAAACGCCCCTCCACAGATACGCAGTATTTT
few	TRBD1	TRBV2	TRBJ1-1	CASSVSGTALNTEAFF	TGTGCCAGCAGTGTCTCCGGGACAGCCCTGAACACTGAAGCTTTCTTT
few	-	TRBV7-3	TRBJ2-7	CASSLYARAYEQYF	TGTGCCAGCAGCTTATATGCTAGAGCCTACGAGCAGTACTTC
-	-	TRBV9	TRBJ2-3	CASSVAGGDVETQYF	TGTGCCAGCAGCGTAGCCGGGGGAGACGTGGAGACGCAGTATTTT
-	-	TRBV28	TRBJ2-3	CATHRARWGELRTDTQYF	TGTGCCACTCATAGGGCCCGATGGGGGGAGCTAAGAACAGATACGCAGTATTTT
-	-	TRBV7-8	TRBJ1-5	CASSLSQGGGSNQPQHF	TGTGCCAGCAGCTTAAGCCAGGGAGGGGGTAGCAATCAGCCCCAGCATTTT
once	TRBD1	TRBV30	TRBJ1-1	CAWTRGQTMNTEAFF	TGTGCCTGGACCCGGGGACAGACCATGAACACTGAAGCTTTCTTT
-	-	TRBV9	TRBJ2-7	CASSADPTGPDSYEQYF	TGTGCCAGCAGCGCTGACCCCACAGGGCCAGATTCCTACGAGCAGTACTTC
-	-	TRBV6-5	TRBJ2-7	CASSKQFAANYEQYF	TGTGCCAGCAGTAAGCAGTTCGCAGCGAACTACGAGCAGTACTTC
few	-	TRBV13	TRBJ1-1	CASSLRLGWADMNTEAFF	TGTGCCAGCAGCTTAAGATTAGGTTGGGCCGATATGAACACTGAAGCTTTCTTT
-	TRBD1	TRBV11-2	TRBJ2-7	CASSAATGEDEQYF	TGTGCCAGCAGCGCAGCGACAGGGGAGGACGAGCAGTACTTC
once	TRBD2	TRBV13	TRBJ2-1	CASSSTSGRLNEQFF	TGTGCCAGCAGCTCGACTAGCGGGAGGTTAAATGAGCAGTTCTTC